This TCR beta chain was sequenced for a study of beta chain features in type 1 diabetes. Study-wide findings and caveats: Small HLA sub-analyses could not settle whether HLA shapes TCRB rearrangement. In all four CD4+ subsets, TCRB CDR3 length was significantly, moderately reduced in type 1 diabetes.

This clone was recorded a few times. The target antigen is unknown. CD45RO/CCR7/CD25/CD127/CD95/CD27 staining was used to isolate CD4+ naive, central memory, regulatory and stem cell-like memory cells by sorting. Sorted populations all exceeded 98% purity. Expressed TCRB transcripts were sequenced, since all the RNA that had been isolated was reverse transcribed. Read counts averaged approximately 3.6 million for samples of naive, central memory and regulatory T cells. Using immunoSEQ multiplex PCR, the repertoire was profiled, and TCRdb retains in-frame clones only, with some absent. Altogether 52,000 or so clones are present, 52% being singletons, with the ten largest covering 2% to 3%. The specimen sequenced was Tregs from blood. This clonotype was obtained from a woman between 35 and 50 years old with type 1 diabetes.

For the CDR3, the DNA is TGTGCCAGCAGTTTTCTGGGGGGAAATCAGCCCCAGCATTTT. It translates to CASSFLGGNQPQHF. This chain links TRBV27 with TRBJ1-5, with D perhaps TRBD1 (5 bases). Germline CDR1 MNHEY, CDR2 SMNVEV (reference sequence). This CDR3 has 14 amino acids. Trimming pared 3 bases from V and 4 bases from J, leaving 10 bases between.